The sequence of this T cell receptor beta chain was determined in a study of blood T cell repertoires in COVID-19. Study at large: Material from acute and convalescent COVID-19 was sourced from the United States, Italy and Spain. The analysed material was cDNA or gDNA that came from T cells, B-cell-depleted T cells, or PBMCs.

Authors' processing steps: Scientists estimated how many nucleated cells there were by amplifying reference gene primers. The method was immunoSEQ multiplex PCR; TCRdb's version includes in-frame clones alone and lacks a portion of them. The DNA was the basis for D and trimming; V, J and clone size are from that table. The sample includes about 92,000 clones, around 86% seen only once; the top ten take about 17%. The V segment lost 1 base and the J segment 7 bases; nucleotides outside the gene matches: 7. CDR1 is LNHDA and CDR2 is SQIVND in the germline V gene (reference sequence). The CDR3 totals 17 residues.

V and J are TRBV19 and TRBJ2-1, with TRBD2 matching over 13 bases. Material for sequencing was peripheral blood. This clonotype originated in a woman of 80 years or more with active or convalescent COVID-19. CDR3 nucleotide sequence: TGTGCCAGTAGTATAGGGACTAGCGGGGGAGACAGAAATGAGCAGTTCTTC. Its protein is CASSIGTSGGDRNEQFF.